Sequencing of this T cell receptor (beta chain) was carried out in a study of cytomegalovirus exposure and HLA in healthy donors. Per germline, CDR1 MNHNY and CDR2 SVGAGI (reference sequence). V lost 7 bases and J lost 2, with 15 bases in between. The CDR3 runs 14 residues. The PCR used 60 Vbeta and 13 Jbeta primers. The repertoire was sequenced with immunoSEQ multiplex PCR; TCRdb's copy has only in-frame clones and lacks some. The repertoire has under 200,000 clones, roughly 80% of them found once; the top ten carry about 1.7%. Source material: PBMCs. The receptor was isolated from a woman between 18 and 29 years old in good health and CMV-seronegative. The chain recombines TRBV6-6 with TRBJ2-7; the D gene is possibly TRBD1 (6 bases). CDR3 DNA sequence: TGTGCCAGCAATCAGGGGAACACTCCCTACGAGCAGTACTTC. Translating gives CASNQGNTPYEQYF.